Below, 20 T cell receptor beta chains from the same sample are listed, as sequenced in a study of T-cell reconstitution after alpha-beta-depleted transplantation in children. Researchers prepared the TCRbeta library using unique molecular identifiers, the study reports. MiXCR, run by TCRdb on the PCR reads, gives a single entry per CDR3 protein. The sample contains about 580,000 distinct CDR3 sequences, more than 20% of which appear only once. The specimen was PBMCs, mostly from graft donor cells, collected 360 days after TCRalphabeta/CD19-depleted stem cell transplant. All receptors derive from a boy in the first two years of life who had a stem cell transplant for acute myeloid leukemia, so the T cells may come from the graft donor.

This clonotype was picked up a small number of times. The chain has TRBV6-1 and TRBJ1-5, with TRBD1 matching over 7 bases. CDR1 is MNHNS, CDR2 SASEGT, per germline. This CDR3 contains 14 residues. V lost 10 bases and J lost 4; bases outside the gene matches: 10. The CDR3 DNA reads as TGTGCCACCAAGGAGGGGACAGTAAATCAGCCCCAGCATTTT. It encodes CATKEGTVNQPQHF.

V usage is TRBV9 and J usage is TRBJ1-1; 7 bases agree with TRBD1. CDR1 is SGDLS, CDR2 YYNGEE, per germline. The CDR3 contains 15 residues. With 4 bases clipped from V and 3 bases from J, the junction kept 9 bases outside the gene matches. As DNA, the CDR3 is TGTGCCAGCAGCCTACAGCCGGGACAGTACACTGAAGCTTTCTTT. Translation: CASSLQPGQYTEAFF.

CDR3 residues: CATSRAGLGYNEQFF. CDR3 bases: TGTGCCACCAGCAGAGCAGGACTAGGATACAATGAGCAGTTCTTC. This chain connects TRBV15 to TRBJ2-1; 7 bases line up with TRBD2. The germline gives CDR1 LNHNV, CDR2 YYDKDF (reference sequence). The CDR3 is 15 residues long. J gave up 4 bases and V 1 base, and 4 bases lay outside the gene matches.

The chain couples TRBV12-3 or TRBV12-4 to TRBJ2-3, with D perhaps matching TRBD2 (6 bases). The CDR3 has 15 residues. Between the trimmed V and J ends, which lost 7 bases and 0 bases, there was a span of 14 bases. The CDR3 coding sequence is TGTGCCAGCACCCTCCGGGAGCGGAGCACAGATACGCAGTATTTT. Translating it yields CASTLRERSTDTQYF.

The chain links TRBV28 to TRBJ2-7; 9 nucleotides line up with TRBD1. Trimming at V came to 2 bases and at J to 10 bases, leaving 6 bases not matched to a gene. The V gene's germline CDR1 is MDHEN and CDR2 SYDVKM. The CDR3 is 13 amino acids. CDR3 DNA sequence: TGTGCCAGCAGTTTAGATGGGACAGGGCTTCAGTACGTC. This sequence encodes CASSLDGTGLQYV.

The chain couples TRBV5-1 to TRBJ2-1, with TRBD1 matching 7 bases. The V gene's germline CDR1 is SGHRS and CDR2 YFSETQ. Losses at the gene ends were 0 bases for V and 7 bases for J; bases not matched to a gene: 7. The CDR3 has 15 amino acids. The CDR3 coding sequence is TGCGCCAGCAGCTTGGGAGGGGGCGAAAGTAATGAGCAGTTCTTC. Residues: CASSLGGGESNEQFF.

The chain employs TRBV20-1 and TRBJ2-2; 12 bases are a match to TRBD2. Germline-derived CDR1 and CDR2 are DFQATT and SNEGSKA (reference sequence). With V trimmed by 3 bases and J by 0 bases, 8 bases remained unmatched. This CDR3 spans 18 amino acids. In nucleotides, the CDR3 is TGCAGTGCTAGGGACAGGACTAGCGGGGACGCGAACACCGGGGAGCTGTTTTTT. This codes for CSARDRTSGDANTGELFF.

This clonotype was counted many times. The rearrangement uses TRBV29-1 and TRBJ2-7, with D possibly matching TRBD1 (7 bases). This CDR3 is 13 amino acids long. Germline CDR1 is SQVTM and CDR2 is ANQGSEA. V was cut by 6 bases and J by 2 bases, with 14 bases left in between. CDR3 sequence (DNA): TGCAGCGTCAGGGGGACTCTTACCTACGAGCAGTACTTC. Protein product: CSVRGTLTYEQYF.

The chain links TRBV6-5 to TRBJ1-3; perhaps TRBD1 as D (5 bases). Trimming removed 0 bases at V and 0 bases at J, with 9 bases between. CDR3 length equals 16 residues. Germline assignment: CDR1 MNHEY and CDR2 SVGAGI. This chain's CDR3 is CASSYSRDHSGNTIYF. As DNA, the CDR3 is TGTGCCAGCAGTTACTCGAGGGACCACTCTGGAAACACCATATATTTT.

There are many counts of this clonotype. The genes are TRBV28 and TRBJ1-1, with D tentatively TRBD1 (5 bases). Trimming shortened V by 5 bases and J by 0 bases, and 13 bases separated the two germline ends. The CDR3 runs to 15 residues. Germline-derived CDR1 and CDR2 are MDHEN and SYDVKM. The CDR3 loop reads CASSKAQGVNTEAFF. In DNA form, the CDR3 reads TGTGCCAGCAGTAAAGCCCAGGGTGTGAACACTGAAGCTTTCTTT.

This clonotype appeared a few times. This sequence joins TRBV4-3 and TRBJ1-1, with a tentative D call TRBD1 (6 bases). Germline V lookup: CDR1 LGHNA, CDR2 YSLEER. Trimming stripped 5 bases from V and 3 bases from J, with 16 bases between. The length of the CDR3 is 15 residues. The CDR3 protein is CASSSLGGLDTEAFF. CDR3 nucleotide sequence: TGCGCCAGCAGCTCTCTGGGGGGGCTAGACACTGAAGCTTTCTTT.

This clonotype has a count of ten or more. The rearrangement joins TRBV6-1 to TRBJ2-3; D might be TRBD2 (6 bases). This CDR3 is built from 14 residues. The germline gives CDR1 MNHNS, CDR2 SASEGT. The V end lost 6 bases, the J end lost 2 bases, and 12 bases lay between the germline ends. In DNA, the CDR3 is TGTGCCAGCAGGGGAGGAGTACCCACAGATACGCAGTATTTT. Translated, it gives CASRGGVPTDTQYF.

This rearrangement joins TRBV12-3 or TRBV12-4 to TRBJ2-7; TRBD2 is a possible D gene (6 bases). The CDR3 length is 14 residues. The V and J ends lost 2 bases and 2 bases respectively, with 10 bases between them. The CDR3 is CASSLRRGPYEQYF. The CDR3 DNA is TGTGCCAGCAGTTTAAGGCGGGGTCCCTACGAGCAGTACTTC.

The chain recombines TRBV27 with TRBJ2-3; maybe TRBD1 (6 bases). The V and J ends lost 2 bases and 3 bases respectively, with 12 bases between them. The germline CDR1 and CDR2 sequences are MNHEY and SMNVEV (reference sequence). This CDR3 is built from 15 residues. CDR3 amino acids: CASSLGNRETDTQYF. CDR3 coding DNA: TGTGCCAGCAGTTTAGGAAACAGGGAAACAGATACGCAGTATTTT.

The chain links TRBV7-9 to TRBJ2-7; D remains unclear. The CDR3 has 12 amino acids. V lost 4 bases and J 4 bases, leaving 8 bases between the germline ends. Germline-derived CDR1 and CDR2 are SEHNR and FQNEAQ (reference sequence). The CDR3 DNA sequence: TGTGCCAGCAGCTCTGATTATTACGAGCAGTACTTC. This codes for CASSSDYYEQYF.

V gene TRBV20-1 combines with J gene TRBJ2-1; 8 bases align to TRBD2. Germline V gene data show CDR1 as DFQATT and CDR2 as SNEGSKA (reference sequence). The CDR3 is 14 residues long. Losses at the gene ends were 4 bases for V and 2 bases for J; bases not matched to a gene: 4. The CDR3 reads CSATRAGAYNEQFF. CDR3 bases: TGCAGTGCTACCCGAGCGGGGGCCTACAATGAGCAGTTCTTC.

This clonotype was seen ten or more times. This sequence joins TRBV20-1 and TRBJ2-5; D not resolved. Trimming took 3 bases from V and 2 from J, leaving 10 bases between them. The CDR3 is made up of 13 amino acids. CDR1 DFQATT and CDR2 SNEGSKA come from the germline V gene (reference sequence). CDR3 DNA sequence: TGCAGTGCTAGCGGATTAAATCAAGAGACCCAGTACTTC. Translated: CSASGLNQETQYF.

This clonotype has a count of ten or more. The V and J genes are TRBV6-2 or TRBV6-3 and TRBJ2-7, with D perhaps matching TRBD2 (5 bases). This CDR3 region has 14 residues. Between the trimmed V and J ends, which lost 2 bases and 3 bases, there was a span of 11 bases. Germline V gene data show CDR1 as MNHEY and CDR2 as SVGEGT. CDR3 protein: CASSYGGLDYEQYF. CDR3 DNA sequence: TGTGCCAGCAGTTACGGCGGGCTTGACTACGAGCAGTACTTC.

There are many counts of this clonotype. This chain joins TRBV21-1 and TRBJ2-7. TRBV21-1 constitutes a pseudogene. The CDR3 sequence is 10 residues long. The CDR3 loop is CASGTYEQYV. CDR3 nucleotides: TGTGCCAGCGGAACCTACGAGCAGTACGTC.

This clonotype was counted only a few times. The chain carries TRBV7-9 and TRBJ2-3; 8 bases are shared with TRBD1. The V gene's germline CDR1 is SEHNR and CDR2 FQNEAQ (reference sequence). V was clipped by 4 bases and J by 3 bases; unmatched bases: 9. The CDR3 totals 16 residues. The CDR3 region has the DNA TGTGCCAGCAGCTCCCCCAGGGGGCAAGCAACAGATACGCAGTATTTT. Protein sequence: CASSSPRGQATDTQYF.